The source of this TCR beta chain is a study of blood T cell repertoires in COVID-19 (TCRdb year 2020). Turning to the overall study: The collaborator samples originated in the United States, Italy and Spain and spanned the acute and convalescent phases of COVID-19. Samples were obtained from the ongoing ImmuneRACE study (first 160 participants) and from over 1,000 subjects provided by 6 global collaborators. A de-identified subject ID, COVID-19 status, age in years and sex were almost always included in the sample metadata. The dataset comprised deeply sampled blood TCRbeta repertoires from subjects exposed to, actively infected with, or recovered from COVID-19. Where available, HLA class I and class II types were obtained from metadata supplied by the sample provider rather than from assay-based typing. The prospective study material was composed of cDNA or gDNA derived from T cells, B-cell-depleted T cells, or PBMCs. The repertoires were released in a freely available public database meant as a resource for research on the immune response to SARS-CoV-2.

Concerning this clone itself: No antigen is known for it. The record has no base qualities; no much larger clone is one base away.

On the study overall, not on this receptor specifically: How much clinical and demographic metadata was included differed by source and by participant, and the metadata was provided uncurated.

The immunoSEQ Assay, a bias-controlled multiplex PCR, was used to amplify TCRbeta CDR3 regions from genomic DNA. In the authors' own workflow: The number of nucleated cells in each sample was estimated by amplification of reference gene primers within the assay. To quantify the absolute abundance of each unique TCRbeta CDR3 rearrangement, sequence reads were collapsed and filtered. For each sample, productive Simpson clonality was calculated as the square root of Simpson's diversity index over productive rearrangements. TCRdb took this table from immuneACCESS and kept in-frame rearrangements with V and J called. Such tables lack part of the clones; where checked against another copy, unresolved V genes explain under half of the gap, and the rest is unexplained. V and J calls and clone size are as listed in that table; D and trimming were resolved from the DNA. Here the sample has roughly 170,000 clones; around 88% occur a single time. In total, the top ten clones hold less than 4.5% of the sample.

Participants in the prospective study were aged roughly 18 to 100 years, lived in 20 to 25 United States geographic areas, and enrolled through a virtual design. To assign participants to cohorts, the prospective study relied on clinical history that participants themselves reported in a screening survey and a study questionnaire. In the prospective study, whole blood, serum and a nasopharyngeal or oropharyngeal swab were collected from each participant by mobile phlebotomists. Prospective study participants could optionally give additional blood draws and questionnaires over a roughly 2-month period. Blood samples from the prospective study were shipped frozen or at room temperature prior to DNA extraction. Sequenced input: PBMCs or T cells enriched from blood (not recorded which). The receptor was isolated from a woman aged 50 to 60 in a cohort exposed to, infected with or recovered from COVID-19 (not recorded which).

The DNA reads as follows: TGCGCCAGCAGCCAAGATCCTTCAACTAATGAAAAACTGTTTTTT. It translates to CASSQDPSTNEKLFF. The chain couples TRBV4-3 to TRBJ1-4; no D gene call is confident. CDR1 and CDR2, looked up from the germline V gene, are LGHNA and YSLEER. The CDR3 has 15 amino acids, counting the end cysteine and phenylalanine. The sequence is cut down to CDR3 DNA, 45 bases in frame from base 1. V gives up 0 bases and J gives up 0 bases, and the segment between their germline ends measures 5 bases.